Each of the 23 T cell receptor beta chains below was sequenced from the same sample in a study of human T cells and chemical hapten exposure. Time point denoted: healthy volunteer bleed at 2 weeks. Before extraction, the whole blood was not fractionated, and total RNA was taken from it. TCRdb independently ran MiXCR on the RACE reads; one entry per CDR3 protein. The sample consists of about 46,000 distinct CDR3 sequences, 4.3% of them appearing once. Sample: whole blood. The receptor source for this set is a female donor in good health. Some clones in this sample may be carry-over from other donors' samples.

This clonotype was seen many times. This sequence joins TRBV5-4 and TRBJ1-1; 8 bases fit TRBD1. The V segment lost 3 bases and the J segment 4 bases; nucleotides outside the gene matches: 5. CDR1 is SGHNT and CDR2 is YYREEE in the germline V gene (reference sequence). This CDR3 is built from 14 residues. DNA for the CDR3: TGTGCCAGCAGCTCACTAGACAGGGGCACTGAAGCTTTCTTT. It encodes CASSSLDRGTEAFF. The variable domain in full, with the rest retrieved from reference TRBV5-4 and TRBJ1-1, is ETGVTQSPTHLIKTRGQQVTLRCSSQSGHNTVSWYQQALGQGPQFIFQYYREEENGRGNFPPRFSGLQFPNYSSELNVNALELDDSALYLCASSSLDRGTEAFFGQGTRLTVV.

This clonotype was detected a few times. J is TRBJ1-5 and V is TRBV7-9, with D unresolved. Between the trimmed V and J ends, which lost 5 bases and 3 bases, there was a span of 5 bases. Looked up from germline, CDR1 is SEHNR and CDR2 is FQNEAQ (reference sequence). The CDR3 covers 12 residues. CDR3 nucleotide sequence: TGTGCCAGCAGCCCTTACAATCAGCCCCAGCATTTT. Translating it yields CASSPYNQPQHF. Together with reference TRBV7-9 and TRBJ1-5, the CDR3 gives the full variable domain: DTGVSQNPRHKITKRGQNVTFRCDPISEHNRLYWYRQTLGQGPEFLTYFQNEAQLEKSRLLSDRFSAERPKGSFSTLEIQRTEQGDSAMYLCASSPYNQPQHFGDGTRLSIL.

The table lists this clonotype with many counts. The chain uses TRBV2 and TRBJ1-5; D is possibly TRBD1 (6 bases). The V end lost 4 bases, the J end lost 7 bases, and 11 bases lay between the germline ends. This CDR3 spans 13 amino acids. Germline CDR1 reads SNHLY; CDR2 reads FYNNEI. The CDR3 reads CASSVNRDQPQHF. The CDR3 DNA sequence: TGTGCCAGCAGTGTTAACAGGGACCAGCCCCAGCATTTT.

This clonotype has ten or more counts. This chain connects TRBV7-9 to TRBJ2-1; the D gene could be TRBD1 or TRBD2 (5 bases each). This CDR3 is built from 14 residues. V was clipped by 0 bases and J by 8 bases, with 11 bases between them. CDR1 SEHNR and CDR2 FQNEAQ come from the germline V gene (reference sequence). The CDR3 loop reads CASSLAGEPDEQFF. The CDR3 DNA follows: TGTGCCAGCAGCTTAGCAGGGGAGCCTGATGAGCAGTTCTTC.

There are a few counts of this clonotype. At one boundary the junction diverges from the germline segment, which might be a read error. V and J are TRBV4-3 and TRBJ1-6; TRBD1 aligns across 12 bases. This CDR3 contains 18 residues. Per the germline V gene, CDR1 is LGHNA and CDR2 is YSLEER. The CDR3 here is CASSQAGTGGIDNSPLNF. The CDR3, as DNA: TGCGCCAGCAGCCAAGCCGGGACAGGGGGCATAGATAATTCACCCCTCAACTTT.

This clonotype was recorded many times. J is TRBJ1-2 and V is TRBV29-1, with a possible D match to TRBD1 (6 bases). Germline V gene data show CDR1 as SQVTM and CDR2 as ANQGSEA. V was pared by 2 bases and J by 4 bases, with 11 bases between. CDR3 size: 13 residues. In nucleotides, the CDR3 is TGCAGCGTTGAACAGGGGTTCGGCTATGGCTACACCTTC. Translated, it gives CSVEQGFGYGYTF.

At least ten counts were recorded for this clonotype. The chain joins TRBV2 to TRBJ2-7; tentative D call: TRBD1 (6 bases). V dropped 7 bases and J dropped 4 bases, with 20 bases sitting between them. Germline-derived CDR1 and CDR2 are SNHLY and FYNNEI. This CDR3 has 15 residues. The CDR3 region is CASIQEQGWRYEQYF. CDR3 in DNA: TGTGCCAGCATTCAAGAACAGGGCTGGCGATACGAGCAGTACTTC.

The gene calls are TRBV6-6 and TRBJ2-3; TRBD2 aligns across 15 bases. Trimming cost V 0 bases and J 6 bases; bases outside gene matches: 4. The CDR3 sequence is 17 residues long. Germline V CDR1 and CDR2: MNHNY, SVGAGI (reference sequence). CDR3 protein: CASSYSAGLAGGDTQYF. CDR3 bases: TGTGCCAGCAGTTACTCCGCGGGACTAGCGGGGGGTGATACGCAGTATTTT.

This clonotype was observed at least ten times. The chain joins TRBV9 to TRBJ1-5; 8 positions match TRBD1. The CDR3 covers 15 residues. Germline assignment: CDR1 SGDLS and CDR2 YYNGEE. The V gene end was trimmed by 0 bases and the J gene end by 4 bases; junction bases not matched to a gene: 3. CDR3 amino acids: CASSVDGQGNQPQHF. CDR3 DNA sequence: TGTGCCAGCAGCGTAGATGGACAGGGAAATCAGCCCCAGCATTTT. The variable domain in full, completed from reference TRBV9 and TRBJ1-5, reads DSGVTQTPKHLITATGQRVTLRCSPRSGDLSVYWYQQSLDQGLQFLIQYYNGEERAKGNILERFSAQQFPDLHSELNLSSLELGDSALYFCASSVDGQGNQPQHFGDGTRLSIL.

This clonotype was counted ten times or more. V usage is TRBV7-2 and J usage is TRBJ2-7, with 7 positions matching TRBD2. The CDR3 length is 15 residues. Germline loops: CDR1 SGHTA, CDR2 FQGNSA. J lost 2 bases, V lost 1 base, and 5 bases had no gene match. CDR3 amino acids: CASSLEGGGTYEQYF. For the CDR3, the DNA is TGTGCCAGCAGCTTAGAAGGCGGGGGAACCTACGAGCAGTACTTC.

This clonotype showed up many times. The V call is TRBV20-1, the J call TRBJ2-3; 9 bases agree with TRBD2. CDR3 length equals 15 residues. Germline V gives CDR1 DFQATT, CDR2 SNEGSKA (reference sequence). J gave up 7 bases and V 6 bases, and 14 bases lay outside the gene matches. In DNA form, the CDR3 reads TGCAGTGCCAAAATAGCGGGGGCCTCCCGGAATACGCAGTATTTT. Translation gives CSAKIAGASRNTQYF.

This clonotype was counted ten times or more. V gene TRBV15 combines with J gene TRBJ1-1; D might be TRBD1 (6 bases). In germline, CDR1 is LNHNV, CDR2 YYDKDF (reference sequence). The CDR3 length is 15 residues. V was pared by 0 bases and J by 4 bases, with 12 bases between. The CDR3 DNA follows: TGTGCCACCAGCAGAGATGCAGGGGTCGGCACTGAAGCTTTCTTT. This sequence encodes CATSRDAGVGTEAFF.

Many counts were recorded for this clonotype. The rearrangement joins TRBV5-1 to TRBJ2-3; D not resolved. The CDR3 consists of 12 residues. Trimming removed 8 bases from V and 2 bases from J, with 9 bases in between. CDR1 and CDR2 (germline): SGHRS, YFSETQ. The CDR3 sequence is CASGQPTDTQYF. The CDR3 nucleotides read TGCGCCAGTGGGCAGCCCACAGATACGCAGTATTTT.

This clonotype occurred many times. The gene calls are TRBV25-1 and TRBJ2-7; maybe TRBD1 (5 bases). Germline loops: CDR1 MGHDK, CDR2 SYGVNS. The V gene lost 5 bases and the J gene lost 5 bases, with 13 bases spanning the gap. The CDR3 has 13 amino acids. The CDR3 sequence: CASSIQGVNEQYF. Written as DNA, the CDR3 is TGTGCCAGCAGTATTCAGGGTGTCAACGAGCAGTACTTC.

This clonotype has a count of ten or more. The chain has TRBV6-6 and TRBJ1-6; D is unresolved. Germline CDR1 and CDR2: MNHNY and SVGAGI (reference sequence). CDR3 length: 15 amino acids. Trimming removed 3 bases from V and 3 bases from J, with 9 bases in between. CDR3: CASSYREDYNSPLHF. In nucleotides, the CDR3 is TGTGCCAGCAGTTATCGGGAAGACTATAATTCACCCCTCCACTTT.

This clonotype showed up many times. The J gene is TRBJ2-1, the V gene TRBV5-5, with 10 bases identical to TRBD2. CDR1 is SGHKS and CDR2 is YYEKEE in the germline V gene (reference sequence). The V and J ends lost 2 bases and 6 bases, in that order; junction bases with no gene match: 5. This CDR3 is 15 amino acids long. The CDR3 loop reads CASSFPAGGRNEQFF. CDR3 DNA sequence: TGTGCCAGCAGCTTTCCAGCGGGGGGGCGCAATGAGCAGTTCTTC.

In its sample, this clonotype is medium-sized. The chain recombines TRBV7-2 with TRBJ2-3; 10 bases align to TRBD2. CDR3 length: 16 amino acids. J lost 0 bases, V lost 4 bases, and 4 bases had no gene match. Germline values: CDR1 SGHTA, CDR2 FQGNSA. The chain's CDR3 is CASSSTSGVSTDTQYF. In DNA form, the CDR3 reads TGTGCCAGCAGCTCAACTAGCGGGGTTAGCACAGATACGCAGTATTTT.

This clonotype was counted many times. This chain connects TRBV4-3 to TRBJ2-3, with D possibly matching TRBD2 (5 bases). V gave up 0 bases and J gave up 0 bases, with 16 bases separating them. This CDR3 comprises 18 residues. Germline-derived CDR1 and CDR2 are LGHNA and YSLEER. This chain's CDR3 is CASSQDRQVWTSTDTQYF. CDR3 bases: TGCGCCAGCAGCCAAGATCGACAAGTTTGGACTAGCACAGATACGCAGTATTTT.

This clonotype was seen at least ten times. This chain uses TRBV20-1 with TRBJ2-1; D may be TRBD1 or TRBD2 (7 bases each). There are 16 residues in the CDR3. Germline V gene lookup returns CDR1 DFQATT and CDR2 SNEGSKA (reference sequence). Trimming left V 2 bases short and J 10 bases short, with 24 bases between. The CDR3 sequence is CSARSRAGGDPWEQFF. Here the CDR3 DNA reads TGCAGTGCTAGATCTAGGGCAGGGGGGGACCCATGGGAGCAGTTCTTC.

This clonotype was recorded many times. CDR3 region: CASRVTGGSGNTIYF. The CDR3 coding sequence is TGTGCCAGCAGAGTAACAGGGGGGTCTGGAAACACCATATATTTT. The chain has TRBV12-3 or TRBV12-4 and TRBJ1-3; 8 nucleotides align to TRBD1. V dropped 6 bases and J dropped 1; count of bases not matched to a gene: 5. The CDR3 length is 15 residues.

This clonotype showed up just a few times. The V gene is TRBV4-3, the J gene TRBJ2-3, with 8 bases aligning to TRBD1. The CDR3 extends over 15 amino acids. J lost 0 bases, V lost 3 bases, and 2 bases had no gene match. Germline CDR1 LGHNA, CDR2 YSLEER. The CDR3 nucleotides read TGCGCCAGCAGCCAGGACAGGGCCAGCACAGATACGCAGTATTTT. Its protein is CASSQDRASTDTQYF.

This clonotype was counted only a few times. The genes are TRBV19 and TRBJ1-5; D is perhaps TRBD1 (5 bases). V gave up 0 bases and J gave up 6 bases, with 15 bases separating them. The germline V gene has CDR1 LNHDA and CDR2 SQIVND (reference sequence). The CDR3 has 16 residues. The CDR3 is CASSIDLQGWGQPQHF. The CDR3 region has the DNA TGTGCCAGTAGTATAGATCTCCAGGGATGGGGTCAGCCCCAGCATTTT.

There are many counts of this clonotype. The chain has TRBV5-5 and TRBJ2-7, with D hard to call. CDR3 length: 14 residues. V dropped 0 bases and J dropped 5 bases, with 12 bases sitting between them. Germline values: CDR1 SGHKS, CDR2 YYEKEE (reference sequence). The CDR3 coding sequence is TGTGCCAGCAGCTTGGCACAGAATCGGGACGAGCAGTACTTC. This gives the protein CASSLAQNRDEQYF.